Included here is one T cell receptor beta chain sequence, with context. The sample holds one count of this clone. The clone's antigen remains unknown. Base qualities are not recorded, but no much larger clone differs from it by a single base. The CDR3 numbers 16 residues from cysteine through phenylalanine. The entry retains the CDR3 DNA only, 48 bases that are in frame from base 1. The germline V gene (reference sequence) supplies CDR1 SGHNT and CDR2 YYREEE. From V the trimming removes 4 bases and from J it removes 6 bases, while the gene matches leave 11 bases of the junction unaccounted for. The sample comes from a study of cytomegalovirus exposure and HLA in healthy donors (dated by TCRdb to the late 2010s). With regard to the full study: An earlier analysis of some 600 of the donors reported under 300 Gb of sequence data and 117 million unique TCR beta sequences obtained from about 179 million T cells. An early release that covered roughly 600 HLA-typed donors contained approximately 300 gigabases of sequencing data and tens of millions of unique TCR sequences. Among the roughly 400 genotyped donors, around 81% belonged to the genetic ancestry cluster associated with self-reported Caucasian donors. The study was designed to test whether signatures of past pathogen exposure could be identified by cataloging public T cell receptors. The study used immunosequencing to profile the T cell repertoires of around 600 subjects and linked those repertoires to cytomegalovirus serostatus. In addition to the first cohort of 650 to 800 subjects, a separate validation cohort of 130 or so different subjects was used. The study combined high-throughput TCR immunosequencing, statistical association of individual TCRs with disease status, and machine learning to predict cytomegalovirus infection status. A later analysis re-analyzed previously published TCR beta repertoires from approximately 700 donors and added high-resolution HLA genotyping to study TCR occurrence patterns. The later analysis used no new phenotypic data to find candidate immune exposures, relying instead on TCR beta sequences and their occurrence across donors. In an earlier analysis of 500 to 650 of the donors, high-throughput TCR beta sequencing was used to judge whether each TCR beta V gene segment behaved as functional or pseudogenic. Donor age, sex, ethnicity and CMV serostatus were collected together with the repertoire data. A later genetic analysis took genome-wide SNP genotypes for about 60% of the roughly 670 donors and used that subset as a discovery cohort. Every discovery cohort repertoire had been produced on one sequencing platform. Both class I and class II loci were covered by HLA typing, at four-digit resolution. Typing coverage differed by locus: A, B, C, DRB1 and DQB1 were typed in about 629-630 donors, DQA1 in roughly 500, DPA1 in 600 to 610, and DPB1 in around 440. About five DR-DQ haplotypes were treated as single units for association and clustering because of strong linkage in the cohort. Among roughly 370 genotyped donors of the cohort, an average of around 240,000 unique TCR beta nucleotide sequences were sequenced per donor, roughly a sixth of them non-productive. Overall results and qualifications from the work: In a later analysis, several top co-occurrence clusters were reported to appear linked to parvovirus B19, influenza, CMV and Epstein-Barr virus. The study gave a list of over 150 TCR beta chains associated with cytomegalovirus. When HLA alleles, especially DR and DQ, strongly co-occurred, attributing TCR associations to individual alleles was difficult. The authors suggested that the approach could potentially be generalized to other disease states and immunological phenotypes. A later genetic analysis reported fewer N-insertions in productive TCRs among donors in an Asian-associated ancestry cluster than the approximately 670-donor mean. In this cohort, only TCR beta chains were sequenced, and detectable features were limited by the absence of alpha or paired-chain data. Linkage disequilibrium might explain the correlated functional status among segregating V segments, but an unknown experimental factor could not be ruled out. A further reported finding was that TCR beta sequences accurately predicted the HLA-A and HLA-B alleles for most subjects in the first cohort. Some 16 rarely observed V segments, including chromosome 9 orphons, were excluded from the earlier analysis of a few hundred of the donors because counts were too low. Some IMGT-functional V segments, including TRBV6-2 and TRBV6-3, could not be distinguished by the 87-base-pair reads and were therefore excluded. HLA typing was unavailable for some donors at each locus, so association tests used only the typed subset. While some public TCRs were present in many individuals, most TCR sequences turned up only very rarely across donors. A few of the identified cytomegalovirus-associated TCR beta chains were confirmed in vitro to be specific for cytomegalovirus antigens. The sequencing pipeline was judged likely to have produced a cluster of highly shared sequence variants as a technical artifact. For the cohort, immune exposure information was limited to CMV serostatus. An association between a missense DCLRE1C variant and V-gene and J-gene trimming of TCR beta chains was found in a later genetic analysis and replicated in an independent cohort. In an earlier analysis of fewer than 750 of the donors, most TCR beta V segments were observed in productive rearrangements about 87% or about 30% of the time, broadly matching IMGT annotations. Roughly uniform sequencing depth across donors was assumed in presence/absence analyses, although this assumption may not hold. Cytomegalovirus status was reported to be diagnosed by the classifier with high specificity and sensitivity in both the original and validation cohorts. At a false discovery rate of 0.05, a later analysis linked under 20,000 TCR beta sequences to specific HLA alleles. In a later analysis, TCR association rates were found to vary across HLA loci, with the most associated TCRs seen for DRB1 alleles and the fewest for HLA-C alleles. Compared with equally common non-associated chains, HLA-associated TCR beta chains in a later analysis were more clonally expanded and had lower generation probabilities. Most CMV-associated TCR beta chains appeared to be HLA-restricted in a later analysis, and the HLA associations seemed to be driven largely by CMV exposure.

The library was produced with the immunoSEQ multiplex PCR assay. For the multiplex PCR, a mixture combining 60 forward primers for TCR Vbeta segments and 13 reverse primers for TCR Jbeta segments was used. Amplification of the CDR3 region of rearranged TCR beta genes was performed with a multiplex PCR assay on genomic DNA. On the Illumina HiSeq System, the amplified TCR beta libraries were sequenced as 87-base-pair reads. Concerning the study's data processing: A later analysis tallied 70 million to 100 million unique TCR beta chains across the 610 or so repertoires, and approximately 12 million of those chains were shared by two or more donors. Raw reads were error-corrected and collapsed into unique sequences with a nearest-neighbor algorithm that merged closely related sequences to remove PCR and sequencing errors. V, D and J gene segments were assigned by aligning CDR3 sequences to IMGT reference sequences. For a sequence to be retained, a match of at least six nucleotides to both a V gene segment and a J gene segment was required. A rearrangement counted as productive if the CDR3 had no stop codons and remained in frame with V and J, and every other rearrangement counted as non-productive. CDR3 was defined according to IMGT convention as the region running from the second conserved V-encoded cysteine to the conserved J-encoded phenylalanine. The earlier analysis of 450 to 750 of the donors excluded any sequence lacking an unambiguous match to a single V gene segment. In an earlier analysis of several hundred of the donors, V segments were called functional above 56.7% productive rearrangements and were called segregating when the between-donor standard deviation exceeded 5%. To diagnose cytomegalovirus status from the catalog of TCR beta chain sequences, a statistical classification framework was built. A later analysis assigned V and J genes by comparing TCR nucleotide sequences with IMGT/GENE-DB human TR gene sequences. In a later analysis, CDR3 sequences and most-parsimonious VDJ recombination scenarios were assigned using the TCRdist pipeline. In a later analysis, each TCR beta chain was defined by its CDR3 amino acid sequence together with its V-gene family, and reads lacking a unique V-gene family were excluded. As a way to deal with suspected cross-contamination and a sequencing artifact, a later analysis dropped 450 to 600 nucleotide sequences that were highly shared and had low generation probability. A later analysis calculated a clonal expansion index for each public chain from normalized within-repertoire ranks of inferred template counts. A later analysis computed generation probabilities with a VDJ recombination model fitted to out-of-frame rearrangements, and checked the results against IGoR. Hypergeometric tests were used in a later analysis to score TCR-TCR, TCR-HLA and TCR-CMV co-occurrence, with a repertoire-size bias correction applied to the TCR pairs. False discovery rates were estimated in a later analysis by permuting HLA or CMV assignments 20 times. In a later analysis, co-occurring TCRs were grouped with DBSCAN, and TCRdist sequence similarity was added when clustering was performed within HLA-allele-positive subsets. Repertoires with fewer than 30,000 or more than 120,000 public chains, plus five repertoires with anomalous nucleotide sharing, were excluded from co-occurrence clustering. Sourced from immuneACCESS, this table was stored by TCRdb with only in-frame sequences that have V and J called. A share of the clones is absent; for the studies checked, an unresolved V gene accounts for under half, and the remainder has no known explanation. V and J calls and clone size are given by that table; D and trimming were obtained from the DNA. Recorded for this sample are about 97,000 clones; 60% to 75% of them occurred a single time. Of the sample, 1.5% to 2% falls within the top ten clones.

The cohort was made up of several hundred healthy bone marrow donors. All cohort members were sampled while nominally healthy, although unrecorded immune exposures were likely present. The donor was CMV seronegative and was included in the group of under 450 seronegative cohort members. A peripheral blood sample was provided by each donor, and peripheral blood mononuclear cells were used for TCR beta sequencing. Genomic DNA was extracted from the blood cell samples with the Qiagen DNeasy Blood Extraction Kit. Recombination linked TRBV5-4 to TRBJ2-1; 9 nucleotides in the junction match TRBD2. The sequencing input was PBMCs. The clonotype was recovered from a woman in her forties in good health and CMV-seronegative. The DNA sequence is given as TGTGCCAGCAGCAGGGGGACTAGCAGAGTACTCAATGAGCAGTTCTTC. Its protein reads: CASSRGTSRVLNEQFF.